This T cell receptor (beta chain) is drawn from a study of T cell changes during pregnancy in multiple sclerosis. After removal of 6 bases from V and 7 bases from J, the junction contained 7 bases not matched to a gene. Germline CDR1 reads LNHDA; CDR2 reads SQIVND (reference sequence). The CDR3 consists of 14 residues. Data came from immunoSEQ multiplex PCR; TCRdb stores just in-frame clones and leaves some out. The sample holds fewer than 50,000 clones, 94% seen once. The chain is built from TRBV19 and TRBJ2-1; 9 bases line up with TRBD1. The TCR comes from a female donor with multiple sclerosis, enrolled in a pregnancy study. The starting material was CD8+ T cells from peripheral blood mononuclear cells, obtained in the first trimester of pregnancy. CDR3 bases: TGTGCCAGTAGCGAACAGGGGGCTCGGAATGAGCAGTTCTTC. Its protein product is CASSEQGARNEQFF.